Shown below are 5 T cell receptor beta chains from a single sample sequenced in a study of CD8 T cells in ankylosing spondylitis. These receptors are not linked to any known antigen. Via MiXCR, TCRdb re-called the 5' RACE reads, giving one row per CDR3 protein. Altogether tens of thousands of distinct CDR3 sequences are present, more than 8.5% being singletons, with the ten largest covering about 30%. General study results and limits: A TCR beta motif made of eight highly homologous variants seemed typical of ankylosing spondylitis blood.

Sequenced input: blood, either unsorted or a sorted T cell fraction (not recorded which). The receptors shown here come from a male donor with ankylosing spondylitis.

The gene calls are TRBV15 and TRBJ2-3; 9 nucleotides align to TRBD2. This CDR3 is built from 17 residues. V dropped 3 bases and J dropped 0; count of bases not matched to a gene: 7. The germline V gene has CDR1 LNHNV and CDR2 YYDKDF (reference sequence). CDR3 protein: CATSREGLAQSTDTQYF. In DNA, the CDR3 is TGTGCCACCAGCAGGGAGGGACTAGCCCAAAGCACAGATACGCAGTATTTT. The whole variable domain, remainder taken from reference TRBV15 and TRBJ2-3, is DAMVIQNPRYQVTQFGKPVTLSCSQTLNHNVMYWYQQKSSQAPKLLFHYYDKDFNNEADTPDNFQSRRPNTSFCFLDIRSPGLGDTAMYLCATSREGLAQSTDTQYFGPGTRLTVL.

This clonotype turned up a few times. CDR3 sequence: CASSPERGFYNEQFF. In DNA, the CDR3 is TGTGCCAGCAGCCCTGAAAGGGGATTCTACAATGAGCAGTTCTTC. The genes are TRBV14 and TRBJ2-1; a possible D gene is TRBD1 (5 bases). The CDR3 totals 15 residues. Germline assignment: CDR1 SGHDN and CDR2 FVKESK. The V end lost 4 bases, the J end lost 3 bases, and 13 bases lay between the germline ends. The variable domain in full, completed from reference TRBV14 and TRBJ2-1, reads EAGVTQFPSHSVIEKGQTVTLRCDPISGHDNLYWYRRVMGKEIKFLLHFVKESKQDESGMPNNRFLAERTGGTYSTLKVQPAELEDSGVYFCASSPERGFYNEQFFGPGTRLTVL.

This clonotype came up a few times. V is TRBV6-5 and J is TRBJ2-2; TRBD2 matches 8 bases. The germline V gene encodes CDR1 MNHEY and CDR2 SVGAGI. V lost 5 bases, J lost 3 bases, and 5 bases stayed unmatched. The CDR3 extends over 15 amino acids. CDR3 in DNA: TGTGCCAGCAGTGTACTAGCGGAGCACACCGGGGAGCTGTTTTTT. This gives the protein CASSVLAEHTGELFF.

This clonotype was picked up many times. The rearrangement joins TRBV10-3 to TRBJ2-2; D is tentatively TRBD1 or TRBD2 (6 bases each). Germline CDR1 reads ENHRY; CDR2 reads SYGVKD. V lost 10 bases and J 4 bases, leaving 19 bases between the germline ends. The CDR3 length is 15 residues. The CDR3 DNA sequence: TGTGCCACCGTAAACAGGGAGGAAAGCACCGGGGAGCTGTTTTTT. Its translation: CATVNREESTGELFF.

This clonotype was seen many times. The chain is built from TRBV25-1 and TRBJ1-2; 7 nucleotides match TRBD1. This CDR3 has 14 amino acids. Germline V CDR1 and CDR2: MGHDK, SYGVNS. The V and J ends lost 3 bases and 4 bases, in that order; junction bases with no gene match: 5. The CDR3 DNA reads TGTGCCAGCAGTGAGCAGGGGGGTTCCTATGGCTACACCTTC. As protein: CASSEQGGSYGYTF.